The 14 T cell receptor beta chains in this list originate from one sample, sequenced in a study of long-term antiretroviral therapy in people with HIV. Researchers ran immunoSEQ v3.0 at survey level. The table came from immunoSEQ multiplex PCR; TCRdb's copy has only in-frame clones and leaves some out. The table lists 45,000 to 50,000 clones, around 84% of them singletons. Here the sequenced sample was unsorted PBMCs, taken 0.8 years after starting antiretroviral therapy. The receptor source for this set is a woman aged 18-35 years with HIV.

There are a few counts of this clone. The V call is TRBV4-3, the J call TRBJ1-2; no reliable D call. The CDR3 consists of 15 residues. Germline CDR1 LGHNA, CDR2 YSLEER. With 1 base removed from V and 3 bases from J, the gap between germline ends came to 12 bases. Here the CDR3 reads CASSQGGSADYGYTF. CDR3 coding DNA: TGCGCCAGCAGCCAAGGGGGTTCTGCGGACTATGGCTACACCTTC.

The rearrangement uses TRBV19 and TRBJ1-1; 7 bases are a match to TRBD1. This CDR3 region has 15 residues. Germline values: CDR1 LNHDA, CDR2 SQIVND (reference sequence). With V trimmed by 3 bases and J by 1 base, 5 bases remained unmatched. The CDR3 sequence is CASSMTGKGNTEAFF. CDR3 bases: TGTGCCAGTAGTATGACAGGGAAGGGGAACACTGAAGCTTTCTTT.

The rearrangement joins TRBV15 to TRBJ2-6; the D is unclear. V was cut by 0 bases and J by 2 bases, with 8 bases left in between. CDR1 LNHNV and CDR2 YYDKDF come from the germline V gene (reference sequence). The CDR3 extends over 16 amino acids. CDR3 nucleotide sequence: TGTGCCACCAGCAGAGACCAGGCAGCTGGGGCCAACGTCCTGACTTTC. This encodes CATSRDQAAGANVLTF.

The rearrangement joins TRBV5-6 to TRBJ2-2; 10 bases line up with TRBD1. The germline CDR1 and CDR2 sequences are SGHDT and YYEEEE. The CDR3 sequence is 16 residues long. The trim removed 5 bases at V and 7 bases at J, leaving 11 bases unmatched. This CDR3 reads CASSPGTGVQGGELFF. The CDR3 DNA sequence: TGTGCCAGCAGTCCCGGGACAGGGGTCCAGGGCGGGGAGCTGTTTTTT.

The gene calls are TRBV5-1 and TRBJ1-2; a weak D match, TRBD1 (5 bases). V lost 3 bases and J lost 7, with 10 bases in between. The V gene's germline CDR1 is SGHRS and CDR2 YFSETQ. This CDR3 region has 12 residues. The CDR3 region has the DNA TGCGCCAGCAGCTCATTCGGGGCTGGCTACACCTTC. It encodes CASSSFGAGYTF.

V and J are TRBV5-6 and TRBJ2-7; 8 nucleotides agree with TRBD1. The CDR3 consists of 11 residues. From germline, CDR1 is SGHDT and CDR2 YYEEEE. J lost 11 bases, V lost 4 bases, and 5 bases had no gene match. This chain's CDR3 is CASSETGQEYF. The DNA for the CDR3 is TGTGCCAGCAGCGAGACGGGACAGGAGTACTTC.

The CDR3 nucleotides are TGTGCCAGCAGTGAAGGGACTAGCGGGCGATACGAGCAGTACTTC. As protein: CASSEGTSGRYEQYF. V usage is TRBV6-1 and J usage is TRBJ2-7; 11 bases fit TRBD2. This CDR3 contains 15 residues. Germline V gene lookup returns CDR1 MNHNS and CDR2 SASEGT. The trim removed 1 base at V and 4 bases at J, leaving 3 bases unmatched.

The CDR3 is CASSGEKGTQPQHF. The CDR3 DNA sequence: TGTGCCAGCAGTGGAGAGAAGGGGACTCAGCCCCAGCATTTT. The chain couples TRBV6-5 to TRBJ1-5, with D perhaps TRBD1 (5 bases). The CDR3 totals 14 residues. The germline CDR1 and CDR2 sequences are MNHEY and SVGAGI. V lost 5 bases, J lost 6 bases, and 14 bases lay in between.

The chain couples TRBV9 to TRBJ2-1, with 12 positions matching TRBD2. Per the germline V gene, CDR1 is SGDLS and CDR2 is YYNGEE. The CDR3 runs 17 residues. V was clipped by 4 bases and J by 8 bases; unmatched bases: 13. CDR3 in DNA: TGTGCCAGCAGCTCAAACCGACTAGCGGGAGAATATGATGAGCAGTTCTTC. It specifies CASSSNRLAGEYDEQFF.

The chain has TRBV9 and TRBJ2-3; TRBD1 matches at 7 bases. After removal of 0 bases from V and 3 bases from J, the junction contained 4 bases not matched to a gene. The germline V gene encodes CDR1 SGDLS and CDR2 YYNGEE. CDR3 size: 15 residues. The CDR3 sequence is CASSVEGAPTDTQYF. CDR3 DNA sequence: TGTGCCAGCAGCGTAGAGGGGGCGCCGACAGATACGCAGTATTTT.

The chain has TRBV2 and TRBJ2-7, with 7 positions matching TRBD1. With 6 bases clipped from V and 3 bases from J, the junction kept 5 bases outside the gene matches. The CDR3 runs to 13 residues. Germline values: CDR1 SNHLY, CDR2 FYNNEI. As DNA, the CDR3 is TGTGCCAGCAGAGGACAGGTCATCTACGAGCAGTACTTC. As protein: CASRGQVIYEQYF. The complete variable domain, with remaining parts taken from reference TRBV2 and TRBJ2-7, reads EPEVTQTPSHQVTQMGQEVILRCVPISNHLYFYWYRQILGQKVEFLVSFYNNEISEKSEIFDDQFSVERPDGSNFTLKIRSTKLEDSAMYFCASRGQVIYEQYFGPGTRLTVT.

The chain carries TRBV7-9 and TRBJ1-5; no firm D call. The CDR3 has 13 amino acids. The germline V gene has CDR1 SEHNR and CDR2 FQNEAQ (reference sequence). Trimming took 1 base from V and 5 from J, leaving 6 bases between them. CDR3 loop: CASSLGPDQPQHF. The CDR3 nucleotides are TGTGCCAGCAGCTTAGGGCCGGATCAGCCCCAGCATTTT.

V and J are TRBV11-1 and TRBJ2-7; D is uncertain. The V and J ends lost 5 bases and 0 bases respectively, with 17 bases between them. Germline CDR1 is SGHAT and CDR2 is FQDESV (reference sequence). The CDR3 totals 16 residues. CDR3 in amino acids: CASSPPSMVYSYEQYF. The CDR3 nucleotides are TGTGCCAGCAGCCCGCCAAGCATGGTCTACTCCTACGAGCAGTACTTC.

The chain recombines TRBV6-1 with TRBJ2-4; tentatively, D is TRBD1 or TRBD2 (5 bases each). Trimming left V 6 bases short and J 7 bases short, with 10 bases between. This CDR3 is 12 amino acids long. Germline V gives CDR1 MNHNS, CDR2 SASEGT. In DNA, the CDR3 is TGTGCCAGCAGATTTTGGGGGAACATTCAGTACTTC. It codes for CASRFWGNIQYF.